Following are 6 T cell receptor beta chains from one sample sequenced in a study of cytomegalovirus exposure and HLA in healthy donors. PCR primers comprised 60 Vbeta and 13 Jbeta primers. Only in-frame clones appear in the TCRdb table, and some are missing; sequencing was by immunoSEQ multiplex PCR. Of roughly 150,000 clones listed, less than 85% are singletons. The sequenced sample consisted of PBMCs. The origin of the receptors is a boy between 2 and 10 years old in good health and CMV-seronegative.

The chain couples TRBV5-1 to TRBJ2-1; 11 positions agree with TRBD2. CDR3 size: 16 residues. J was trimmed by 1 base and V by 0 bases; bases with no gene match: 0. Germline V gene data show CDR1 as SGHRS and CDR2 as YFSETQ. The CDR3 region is CASSLASGGSYNEQFF. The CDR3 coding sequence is TGCGCCAGCAGCTTGGCTAGCGGGGGGTCCTACAATGAGCAGTTCTTC.

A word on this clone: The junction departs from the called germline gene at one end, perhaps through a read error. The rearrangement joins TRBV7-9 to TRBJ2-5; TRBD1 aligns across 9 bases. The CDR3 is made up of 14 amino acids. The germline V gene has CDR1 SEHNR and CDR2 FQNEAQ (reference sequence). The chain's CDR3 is CSSSPTGGGETQYF. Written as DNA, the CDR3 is TGTTCCAGCAGCCCAACAGGGGGCGGTGAGACCCAGTACTTC.

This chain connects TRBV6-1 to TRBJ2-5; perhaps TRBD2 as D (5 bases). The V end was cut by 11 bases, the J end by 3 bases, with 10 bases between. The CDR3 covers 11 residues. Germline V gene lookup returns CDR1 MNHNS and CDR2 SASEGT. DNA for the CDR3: TGTGCCTCCCAGCGGAAAGAGACCCAGTACTTC. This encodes CASQRKETQYF.

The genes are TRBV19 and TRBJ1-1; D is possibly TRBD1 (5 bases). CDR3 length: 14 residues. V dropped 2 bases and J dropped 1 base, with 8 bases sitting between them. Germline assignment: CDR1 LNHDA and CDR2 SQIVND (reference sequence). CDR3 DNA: TGTGCCAGTAGTATAAGCAGGGCGAACACTGAAGCTTTCTTT. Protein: CASSISRANTEAFF.

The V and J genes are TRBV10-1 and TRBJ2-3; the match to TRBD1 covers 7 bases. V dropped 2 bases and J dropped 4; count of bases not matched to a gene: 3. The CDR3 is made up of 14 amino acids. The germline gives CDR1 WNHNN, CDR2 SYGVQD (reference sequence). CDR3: CASSEAQGADTQYF. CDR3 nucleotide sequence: TGCGCCAGCAGTGAGGCCCAGGGGGCAGATACGCAGTATTTT.

This CDR3 is CAWSHIGNTIYF. In DNA, the CDR3 is TGTGCCTGGAGTCACATTGGAAACACCATATATTTT. J is TRBJ1-3 and V is TRBV30; no reliable D call. This CDR3 has 12 residues. Trimming took 2 bases from V and 3 from J, leaving 5 bases between them. Germline CDR1 GTSNPN, CDR2 SVGIG (reference sequence). The whole variable domain, remainder taken from reference TRBV30 and TRBJ1-3, is SQTIHQWPATLVQPVGSPLSLECTVEGTSNPNLYWYRQAAGRGLQLLFYSVGIGQISSEVPQNLSASRPQDRQFILSSKKLLLSDSGFYLCAWSHIGNTIYFGEGSWLTVV.